These T cell receptor beta chains were read from a single sample in a study of cytomegalovirus exposure and HLA in healthy donors. The protocol was immunoSEQ multiplex PCR, while the TCRdb copy is restricted to in-frame clones and leaves out a portion. The sample totals approximately 120,000 clones. The sequenced material came from PBMCs. These receptors all come from a man aged 35 to 55 in good health and CMV-seronegative. Each CDR3 is given with its conserved first and last residue. D genes are given only for firm matches.

D gene,V gene,J gene,CDR3 DNA,CDR3 protein
TRBD1,TRBV5-4,TRBJ1-2,TGTGCCAGCAGCTTACCGGGACAGGGGTTAGTAGGAGGCTACACCTTC,CASSLPGQGLVGGYTF
TRBD2,TRBV6-1,TRBJ2-7,TGTGCCAGCAGTTTACTAGCGCCGAGCTCCTACGAGCAGTACTTC,CASSLLAPSSYEQYF
TRBD1,TRBV5-4,TRBJ1-2,TGTGCCAGCAGCGAGGGGACAGGTATAAAGGGTACCTTC,CASSEGTGIKGTF
TRBD2,TRBV6-1,TRBJ2-7,TGTGCCAGCAGTGAACTTGAGGGAGGGTCAAACGAGCAGTACTTC,CASSELEGGSNEQYF
NA,TRBV11-3,TRBJ2-3,TGTGCCAGCAGCGCCCTCCGGACAGATACGCAGTATTTT,CASSALRTDTQYF
NA,TRBV5-1,TRBJ2-7,TGCGCCAGCAGCCCCGGACAGTCCACCAGTTCCTACGAGCAGTACTTC,CASSPGQSTSSYEQYF
NA,TRBV7-9,TRBJ1-5,TGTGCCAGCAGCTCCATATCCGGGCCCCAGCATTTT,CASSSISGPQHF
TRBD1,TRBV5-6,TRBJ2-7,TGTGCCAGCAGCTTCGGACAGGTCATTGTCTACGAGCAGTACTTC,CASSFGQVIVYEQYF
NA,TRBV5-6,TRBJ2-7,TGTGCCAGCAGCCTGTTGTCGGACGAGCAGTACTTC,CASSLLSDEQYF
NA,TRBV7-6,TRBJ1-5,TGTGCCAGCAGCTACAGAGGGAATCAGCCCCAGCATTTT,CASSYRGNQPQHF
TRBD1,TRBV30,TRBJ2-3,TGTGCCTGGACAGGGGGAGTGGATACGCAGTATTTT,CAWTGGVDTQYF
NA,TRBV11-2,TRBJ2-7,TGTGCCAGCAGCTTAGATCTCGGCAGGGTCTACGAGCAGTACTTC,CASSLDLGRVYEQYF
TRBD2,TRBV7-7,TRBJ2-2,TGTGCTAGCAGCCCGCTAGCGGGAGAAACCGGGGAGCTGTTTTTT,CASSPLAGETGELFF
TRBD2,TRBV5-1,TRBJ2-2,TGCGCCAGCAGCTTGGATCCGACTAGCGGGGTCGGGGAGCTGTTTTTT,CASSLDPTSGVGELFF
NA,TRBV5-1,TRBJ1-2,TGCGCCAGCAGCTTGGAGGGCACGGGAAGCTATGGCTACACCTTC,CASSLEGTGSYGYTF
NA,TRBV5-4,TRBJ2-5,TGTGCCAGCAGCTTGGGGCTTGCAGGGGAGACCCAGTACTTC,CASSLGLAGETQYF
NA,TRBV6-1,TRBJ1-2,TGTGCCAGCAGGGAGCTTCCAGGGTCACTTGGCTACACCTTC,CASRELPGSLGYTF
NA,TRBV30,TRBJ1-2,TGTGCCTGGAGTGTTGGATTTTTCGAGGGGGAATCCTATGGCTACACCTTC,CAWSVGFFEGESYGYTF
TRBD1,TRBV15,TRBJ2-7,TGTGCCACCAGCAGGGGACAGGTCTCCTACGAGCAGTACTTC,CATSRGQVSYEQYF
NA,TRBV6-6,TRBJ1-5,TGTGCCAGCAGTTTAGACAGTCCCAATCAGCCCCAGCATTTT,CASSLDSPNQPQHF
TRBD1,TRBV6-5,TRBJ1-2,TGTGCCAGCAGTTACTCCGGGACAGGGGCCTATGGCTACACCTTC,CASSYSGTGAYGYTF
NA,TRBV10-3,TRBJ1-1,TGTGCCATCAGTGAGAGGACACCGAACACTGAAGCTTTCTTT,CAISERTPNTEAFF
TRBD1,TRBV10-1,TRBJ2-5,TGCGCCAGCAGTGAGTCTTGGGACAGGGAAAAAGAGACCCAGTACTTC,CASSESWDREKETQYF
NA,TRBV2,TRBJ1-2,TGTGCCAGCAGTGGACAGTGGGACTATGGCTACACCTTC,CASSGQWDYGYTF
NA,TRBV10-3,TRBJ2-1,TGTGCCATCAGTGACCCACAGTACAGGGTTAACAATGAGCAGTTCTTC,CAISDPQYRVNNEQFF
TRBD2,TRBV11-2,TRBJ2-7,TGTGCCAGCAGCTCTCGAGGAGCGGGATTCTCCTACGAGCAGTACTTC,CASSSRGAGFSYEQYF
NA,TRBV9,TRBJ2-7,TGTGCCAGCAGCCCCCAGGGGACCTCCGAGCAGTACTTC,CASSPQGTSEQYF
TRBD1,TRBV5-6,TRBJ2-1,TGTGCCAGCAGCTACGGACAGGGGAGTGAGCAGTTCTTC,CASSYGQGSEQFF
NA,TRBV10-3,TRBJ2-5,TGTGCCATCAGTGAGATTACGGGGGAGACCCAGTACTTC,CAISEITGETQYF
TRBD2,TRBV4-2,TRBJ2-5,TGTGCCAGCAGCCAAGCGGGACTAGCGGGAGTGGAGACCCAGTACTTC,CASSQAGLAGVETQYF
NA,TRBV9,TRBJ1-3,TGTGCCAGCAGCGTAGATGGTTGGGGCACTGGAATCACCATATATTTT,CASSVDGWGTGITIYF
NA,TRBV5-1,TRBJ1-2,TGCGCCAGCAGCTTGGCCCCAGATATCTATGGCTACACCTTC,CASSLAPDIYGYTF
TRBD2,TRBV7-9,TRBJ2-1,TGTGCCAGCAGCGTTCTAATGGGAGGGAACAATGAGCAGTTCTTC,CASSVLMGGNNEQFF
NA,TRBV7-9,TRBJ2-2,TGTGCCAGCAGCACTACCGGGGAGCTGTTTTTT,CASSTTGELFF
TRBD2,TRBV6-1,TRBJ2-7,TGTGCCATCGGGTCCCGGACTAGCGGGTCCTACGAGCAGTACTTC,CAIGSRTSGSYEQYF
TRBD2,TRBV11-3,TRBJ2-2,TGTGCCAGCAGCACTAGAAGGCGTCTAGCGGGACAGAACACCGGGGAGCTGTTTTTT,CASSTRRRLAGQNTGELFF
NA,TRBV27,TRBJ1-1,TGTGCCAGCAGCAACTACAAGCTCACTGAAGCTTTCTTT,CASSNYKLTEAFF
NA,TRBV5-6,TRBJ2-7,TGTGCCAGCAGCTTGTTTATATTCCCTGACGAGCAGTACTTC,CASSLFIFPDEQYF
NA,TRBV6-1,TRBJ2-3,TGTGCCAGCAGTGATTGGCAGGGCCGCACAGATACGCAGTATTTT,CASSDWQGRTDTQYF
TRBD1,TRBV19,TRBJ1-1,TGTGCCAGTAGTGTGGGTTGGGACAGGGTGAACACTGAAGCTTTCTTT,CASSVGWDRVNTEAFF
TRBD2,TRBV5-1,TRBJ2-5,TGCGCCAGCAGGACGGGAGGGCAGGGAGAGACCCAGTACTTC,CASRTGGQGETQYF
TRBD1,TRBV5-1,TRBJ2-3,TGCGCCAGCAGCTTGGGGGACAGGGAGCCCAGCACAGATACGCAGTATTTT,CASSLGDREPSTDTQYF
NA,TRBV5-1,TRBJ1-1,TGCGCCAGCAGCTTGGGCAGTCCGAACACTGAAGCTTTCTTT,CASSLGSPNTEAFF
NA,TRBV28,TRBJ2-7,TGTGCCAGCAGTCTAAACTACGAGCAGTACTTC,CASSLNYEQYF
TRBD2,TRBV4-2,TRBJ2-7,TGTGCCAGCAGCCAAGGGCGAAGAACTAGCGGGACCTCCGGGGAGCAGTACTTC,CASSQGRRTSGTSGEQYF
TRBD2,TRBV4-1,TRBJ2-5,TGCGCCAGCAGCCAAGAAAGACTAGCGGGAGAGGAGACCCAGTACTTC,CASSQERLAGEETQYF
TRBD2,TRBV7-2,TRBJ2-3,TGTGCCAGCAGCTTATTGGCGGGAGAACCAGATACGCAGTATTTT,CASSLLAGEPDTQYF
TRBD1,TRBV6-6,TRBJ1-5,TGTGCCAGCAGGGTCGGACAGGAACGTGGTCAGCCCCAGCATTTT,CASRVGQERGQPQHF
TRBD1,TRBV27,TRBJ1-6,TGTGCCAGCAGTTTAAACAGGGGGCAACGAGGATCACCCCTCCACTTT,CASSLNRGQRGSPLHF
NA,TRBV7-6,TRBJ2-7,TGTGCCAGCAGTAAAGGGACACATAACTACGAGCAGTACTTC,CASSKGTHNYEQYF
TRBD1,TRBV5-8,TRBJ1-2,TGTGCCAGCTTGCTGGGACAGGGGAGACCTAACTATGGCTACACCTTC,CASLLGQGRPNYGYTF
TRBD2,TRBV6-1,TRBJ2-3,TGTGCCAGCAGGCTGACTAGCGGAGATAATACGCAGTATTTT,CASRLTSGDNTQYF
NA,TRBV5-1,TRBJ1-1,TGCGCCAGCAGCTTCGACGGACAAGGTGAAGCTTTCTTT,CASSFDGQGEAFF
TRBD2,TRBV11-2,TRBJ2-7,TGTGCCAGCAGCCCTCATGGGCGGGAGAGGTACGAGCAGTACTTC,CASSPHGRERYEQYF
TRBD2,TRBV6-5,TRBJ2-3,TGTGCCAGCAGGGGTAGCGGGAGGACGGCAGATACGCAGTATTTT,CASRGSGRTADTQYF
NA,TRBV4-2,TRBJ2-1,TGTGCCAGCAGTCCTGGACAGACCTACAATGAGCAGTTCTTC,CASSPGQTYNEQFF
TRBD1,TRBV5-4,TRBJ2-7,TGTGCCAGCAGATACGGGACAGGTGGCTCGGGGGAGCAGTACTTC,CASRYGTGGSGEQYF
NA,TRBV11-3,TRBJ2-2,TGTGCCAGCATTGGGCGAGACAAGAACACCGGGGAGCTGTTTTTT,CASIGRDKNTGELFF
NA,TRBV9,TRBJ2-5,TGTGCCAGCAGCGTAGGCGGGCATAGGAGAGAGACCCAGTACTTC,CASSVGGHRRETQYF